This T cell receptor beta chain was found in a study of CD8 T cells in Susac syndrome. Sequencing of TCR beta covered CD8+ and CD4+ T cells obtained from blood. Relapsing-remitting disease, either stable or active, was present in the multiple sclerosis controls, who were treatment-naive patients. Through negative isolation, CD4+ and CD8+ T cells were obtained, while TEMRA cells were enriched using FACS. Reverse transcription of roughly 0.45 to 1 ug RNA was performed with random hexamers. The method of amplification for TCR beta CDR3 was immunoSEQ multiplex PCR, covering 54 Vbeta and 13 Jbeta. TCRdb passed the immunoSEQ multiplex PCR reads through MiXCR, listing each CDR3 protein once. Of tens of thousands of distinct CDR3 sequences in the sample, just over 95% were seen once. Germline assignment: CDR1 PRHDT and CDR2 FYEKMQ (reference sequence). This CDR3 is 18 amino acids long. With 6 bases removed from V and 5 bases from J, the gap between germline ends came to 25 bases.

The chain has TRBV13 and TRBJ2-2; D remains ambiguous. The clonotype comes from a human donor with multiple sclerosis. Sequencing input: CD4+ T cells from PBMCs. The CDR3 nucleotides read TGTGCCAGCAGACCTCTTTCCTTGAGGTTGGAGTCAACCGGGGAGCTGTTTTTT. This sequence encodes CASRPLSLRLESTGELFF. Variable domain in full (rest from reference TRBV13 and TRBJ2-2): AAGVIQSPRHLIKEKRETATLKCYPIPRHDTVYWYQQGPGQDPQFLISFYEKMQSDKGSIPDRFSAQQFSDYHSELNMSSLELGDSALYFCASRPLSLRLESTGELFFGEGSRLTVL.